This TCR beta chain stems from a study of blood T cell repertoires in COVID-19. Looking at the study overall: The United States, Italy and Spain were the sources of the acute and convalescent COVID-19 samples.

The age range of participants was about 18 to 100 years, with residence in about two dozen US areas. CDR1 is KGHSH and CDR2 is LQKENI in the germline V gene. The CDR3 sequence is 16 residues long. The V gene lost 0 bases and the J gene lost 1 base, with 10 bases spanning the gap. Assay: immunoSEQ multiplex PCR; the TCRdb copy retains only in-frame clones and omits some. The repertoire includes approximately 210,000 clones, around 82% of them detected once, and about a sixth sits in the top ten. This chain joins TRBV18 and TRBJ2-1, with D maybe TRBD2 (6 bases). Sequencing used PBMCs or T cells enriched from blood (not recorded which). This sequence originates from a woman in her 50s with acute COVID-19. The CDR3 DNA reads TGTGCCAGCTCACCACCGACCGGGGGATCCTACAATGAGCAGTTCTTC. Protein sequence: CASSPPTGGSYNEQFF.